This T cell receptor (beta chain) was sequenced during a study of blood T cell repertoires in COVID-19. Study at large: Sites in the United States, Italy and Spain provided acute and convalescent COVID-19 samples. The analysed material was cDNA or gDNA that came from T cells, B-cell-depleted T cells, or PBMCs.

The authors' processing: Amplification of reference gene primers was used by the study to estimate nucleated cell counts. Clones were sequenced by immunoSEQ multiplex PCR, and TCRdb holds only the in-frame ones, with some missing. D and trimming were read from the DNA, whereas the V and J calls and clone size are those reported in that table. Of 180,000 or so clones listed, around 83% are singletons. The CDR3 spans 17 residues. J gave up 7 bases and V 6 bases, and 11 bases lay outside the gene matches. Germline V gene data show CDR1 as ENHRY and CDR2 as SYGVKD. J is TRBJ2-1 and V is TRBV10-3; 14 positions match TRBD2. This clonotype originated in a woman in her fifties or sixties with acute or convalescent COVID-19. The material sequenced was peripheral blood. CDR3 bases: TGTGCCATCAGGGGGACTAGCGGGAGCTCGGTGTGGAATGAGCAGTTCTTC. This translates into CAIRGTSGSSVWNEQFF.